This T cell receptor beta chain originates from a study of PD-1 blockade in classical Hodgkin lymphoma. Broader study findings: Newly diagnosed patients were said to have less baseline TCR diversity than healthy donors did. Undefined causes, possibly disease activity or prior therapy, underlie the repertoire differences.

About this clone: Its antigen is not identified.

Time point reported: newly diagnosed, previously untreated cHL patient sample. The authors enriched CD8+ T cells from thawed PBMCs via magnetic negative selection. The study compared against PBMCs from newly diagnosed, untreated classical Hodgkin lymphoma. Generated by immunoSEQ multiplex PCR, the TCRdb table keeps only in-frame clones and is missing some. The table records about 21,000 clones, approximately 87% of them present only once. The CDR3 covers 19 residues. Per germline, CDR1 SGHTA and CDR2 FQGTGA. Trimming left V 5 bases short and J 5 bases short, with 25 bases between. Sequencing was carried out using CD8+ T cells from blood. V is TRBV7-3 and J is TRBJ1-6; a possible D gene is TRBD1 (6 bases). This TCR came from a human donor with classical Hodgkin lymphoma. This chain's CDR3 is CASSPRFPHTGSNNSPLHF. CDR3 coding DNA: TGTGCCAGCAGCCCCAGGTTTCCTCACACAGGGAGTAATAATTCACCCCTCCACTTT.